This paragraph covers one T cell receptor (beta chain) sequence. Its target is not known. These data belong to a study of cytomegalovirus exposure and HLA in healthy donors. Study findings and constraints: Productive rates of about 90% or about 30% were seen for most TCR beta V segments in an earlier analysis.

The V gene's germline CDR1 is SGHRS and CDR2 YFSETQ. The CDR3 loop spans 14 amino acids. Trimming cost V 4 bases and J 5 bases; bases outside gene matches: 3. Both 60 Vbeta primers and 13 Jbeta primers went into the PCR. Profiled with immunoSEQ multiplex PCR; TCRdb holds only in-frame clones, not every one. The table has roughly 160,000 clones, about three quarters seen once. The genes are TRBV5-1 and TRBJ2-3, with 11 nucleotides matching TRBD1. The receptor comes from a woman in her thirties in good health and CMV-seronegative. Sequenced input: PBMCs. The CDR3 region is CASSRDRGGDTQYF. In DNA form, the CDR3 reads TGCGCCAGCAGCAGGGACAGGGGGGGAGATACGCAGTATTTT.